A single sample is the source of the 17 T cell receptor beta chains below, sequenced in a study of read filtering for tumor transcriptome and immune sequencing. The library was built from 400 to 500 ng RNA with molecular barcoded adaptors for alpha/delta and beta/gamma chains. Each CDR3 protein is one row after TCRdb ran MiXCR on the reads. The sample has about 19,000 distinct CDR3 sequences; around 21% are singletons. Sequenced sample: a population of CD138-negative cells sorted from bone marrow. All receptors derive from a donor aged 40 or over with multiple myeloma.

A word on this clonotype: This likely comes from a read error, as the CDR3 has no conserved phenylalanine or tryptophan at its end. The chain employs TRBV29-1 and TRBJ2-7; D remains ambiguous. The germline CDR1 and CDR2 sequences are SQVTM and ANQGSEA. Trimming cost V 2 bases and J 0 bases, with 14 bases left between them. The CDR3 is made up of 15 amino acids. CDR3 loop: CSVEFATHTSYEQYL. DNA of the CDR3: TGCAGCGTTGAATTTGCGACACATACCTCCTACGAGCAGTACCTC.

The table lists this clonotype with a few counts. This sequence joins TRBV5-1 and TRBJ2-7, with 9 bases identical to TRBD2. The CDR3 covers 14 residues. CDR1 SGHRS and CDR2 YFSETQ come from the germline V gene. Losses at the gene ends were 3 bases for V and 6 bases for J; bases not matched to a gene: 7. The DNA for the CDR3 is TGCGCCAGCAGCTACGGGACTAGCAAAAGCGAGCAGTACTTC. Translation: CASSYGTSKSEQYF.

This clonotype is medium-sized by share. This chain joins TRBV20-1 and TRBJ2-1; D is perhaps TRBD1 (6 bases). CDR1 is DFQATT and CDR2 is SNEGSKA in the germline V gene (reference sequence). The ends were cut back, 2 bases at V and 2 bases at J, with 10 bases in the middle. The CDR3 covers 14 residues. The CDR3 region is CSARIQGTYNEQFF. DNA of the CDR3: TGCAGTGCTAGAATCCAGGGGACCTACAATGAGCAGTTCTTC.

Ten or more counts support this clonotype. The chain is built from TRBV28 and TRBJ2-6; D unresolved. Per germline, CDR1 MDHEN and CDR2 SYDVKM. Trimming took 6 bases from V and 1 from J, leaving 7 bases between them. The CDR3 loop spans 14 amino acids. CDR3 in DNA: TGTGCCAGCAGCCTTAGATCTGGGGCCAACGTCCTGACTTTC. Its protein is CASSLRSGANVLTF.

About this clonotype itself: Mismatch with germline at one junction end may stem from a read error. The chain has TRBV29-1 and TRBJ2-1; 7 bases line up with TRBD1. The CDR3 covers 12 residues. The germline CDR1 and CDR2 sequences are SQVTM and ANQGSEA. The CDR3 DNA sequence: TGCAGCACCCGGACAGGCCACAACGAGCAGTTCTTC. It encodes CSTRTGHNEQFF.

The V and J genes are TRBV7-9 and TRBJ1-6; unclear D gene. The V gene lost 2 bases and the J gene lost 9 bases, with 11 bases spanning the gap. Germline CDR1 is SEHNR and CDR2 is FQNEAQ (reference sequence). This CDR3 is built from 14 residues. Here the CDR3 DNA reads TGTGCCAGCAGCTTACCGGCCTGGAGTTCACCCCTCCACTTT. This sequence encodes CASSLPAWSSPLHF.

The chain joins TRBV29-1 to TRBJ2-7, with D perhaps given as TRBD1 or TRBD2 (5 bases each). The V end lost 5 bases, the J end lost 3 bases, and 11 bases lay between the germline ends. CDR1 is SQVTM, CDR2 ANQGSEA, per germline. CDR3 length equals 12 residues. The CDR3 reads CSVHGAVYEQYF. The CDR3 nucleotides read TGCAGCGTTCACGGGGCGGTCTACGAGCAGTACTTC.

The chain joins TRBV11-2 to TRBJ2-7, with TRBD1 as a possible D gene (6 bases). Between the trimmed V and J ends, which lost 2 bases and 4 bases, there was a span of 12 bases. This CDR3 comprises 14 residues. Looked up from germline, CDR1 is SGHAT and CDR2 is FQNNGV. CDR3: CASSLYQGHYEQYF. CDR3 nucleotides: TGTGCCAGCAGCTTATACCAGGGGCATTACGAGCAGTACTTC.

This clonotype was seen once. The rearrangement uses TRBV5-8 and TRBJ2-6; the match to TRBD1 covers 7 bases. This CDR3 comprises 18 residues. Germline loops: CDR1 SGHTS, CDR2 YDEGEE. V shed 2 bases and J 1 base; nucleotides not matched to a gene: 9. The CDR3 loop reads CASSFSGGQPSGANVLTF. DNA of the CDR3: TGTGCCAGCAGCTTCTCTGGGGGACAGCCTTCTGGGGCCAACGTCCTGACTTTC. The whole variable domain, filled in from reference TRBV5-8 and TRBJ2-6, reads EAGVTQSPTHLIKTRGQQATLRCSPISGHTSVYWYQQALGLGLQFLLWYDEGEERNRGNFPPRFSGRQFPNYSSELNVNALELEDSALYLCASSFSGGQPSGANVLTFGAGSRLTVL.

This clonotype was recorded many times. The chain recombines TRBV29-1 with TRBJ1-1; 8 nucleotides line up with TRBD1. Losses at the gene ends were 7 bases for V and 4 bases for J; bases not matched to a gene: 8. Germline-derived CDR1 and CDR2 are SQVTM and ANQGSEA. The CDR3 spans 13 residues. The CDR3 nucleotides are TGCAGCGGGGGGGGACAGGTGGGCACTGAAGCTTTCTTT. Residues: CSGGGQVGTEAFF.

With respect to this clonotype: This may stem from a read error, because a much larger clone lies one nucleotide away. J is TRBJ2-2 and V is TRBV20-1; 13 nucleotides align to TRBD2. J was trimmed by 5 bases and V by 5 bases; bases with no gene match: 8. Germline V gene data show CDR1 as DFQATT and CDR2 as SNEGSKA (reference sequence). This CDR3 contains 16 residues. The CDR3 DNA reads TGCAGTGCTCCCAGGACTAGCGGGGGTAAGACCGGGGAGCTGTTTTTT. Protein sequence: CSAPRTSGGKTGELFF.

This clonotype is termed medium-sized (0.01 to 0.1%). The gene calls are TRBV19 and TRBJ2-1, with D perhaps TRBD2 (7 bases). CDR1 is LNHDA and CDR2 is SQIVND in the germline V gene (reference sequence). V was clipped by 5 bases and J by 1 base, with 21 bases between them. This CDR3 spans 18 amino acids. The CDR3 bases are TGTGCCAGTAGTCAGCAAGTCGGGGGGCGGGTATCCTACAATGAGCAGTTCTTC. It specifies CASSQQVGGRVSYNEQFF.

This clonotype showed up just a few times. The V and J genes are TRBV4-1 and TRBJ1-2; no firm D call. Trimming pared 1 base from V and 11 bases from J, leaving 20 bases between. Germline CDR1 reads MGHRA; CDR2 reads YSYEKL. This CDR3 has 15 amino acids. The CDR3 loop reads CASSQVFSLNRMYTF. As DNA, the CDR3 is TGCGCCAGCAGCCAAGTATTTTCTTTGAACAGAATGTACACCTTC.

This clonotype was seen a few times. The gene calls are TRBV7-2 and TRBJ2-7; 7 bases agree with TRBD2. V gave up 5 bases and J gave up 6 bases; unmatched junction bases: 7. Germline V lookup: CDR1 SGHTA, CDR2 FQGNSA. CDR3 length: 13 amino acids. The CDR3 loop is CASSLSGMSEQYF. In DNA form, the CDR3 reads TGTGCCAGCAGCCTCAGCGGGATGAGCGAGCAGTACTTC.

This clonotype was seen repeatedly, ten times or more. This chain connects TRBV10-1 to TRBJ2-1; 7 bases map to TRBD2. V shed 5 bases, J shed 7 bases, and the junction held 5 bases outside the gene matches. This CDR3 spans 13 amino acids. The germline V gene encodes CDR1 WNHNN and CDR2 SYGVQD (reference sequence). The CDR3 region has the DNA TGCGCCAGCAGTCGCGGGAGCGGGAATGAGCAGTTCTTC. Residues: CASSRGSGNEQFF.

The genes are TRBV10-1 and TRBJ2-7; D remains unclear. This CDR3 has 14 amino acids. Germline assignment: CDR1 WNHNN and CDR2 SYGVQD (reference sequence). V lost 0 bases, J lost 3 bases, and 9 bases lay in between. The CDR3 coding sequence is TGCGCCAGCAGTGAGTCGGGATCGTACTACGAGCAGTACTTC. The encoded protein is CASSESGSYYEQYF.

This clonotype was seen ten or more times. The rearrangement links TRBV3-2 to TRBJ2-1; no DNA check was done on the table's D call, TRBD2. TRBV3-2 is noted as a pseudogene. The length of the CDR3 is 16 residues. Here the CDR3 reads CASSRTSGVDYNEQFF. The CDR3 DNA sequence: TGTGCCAGCAGCCGAACTAGCGGGGTAGACTACAATGAGCAGTTCTTC.